This is a list of T cell receptor beta chains from one sample in a study of blood T cells in healthy people across ages. TCRdb ran MiXCR on the 5' RACE reads and lists one entry per CDR3 protein. The sample yields 1.5 million to 2 million distinct CDR3 sequences, about two fifths seen once. What was sequenced was blood. These receptors came from a human donor in good health. CDR3s include the opening cysteine and the closing phenylalanine or tryptophan. D genes are given only for firm matches. Only some rows state a clone size, as once, few, many or a class for expanded clones.

J	D	size	V	DNA	CDR3
TRBJ2-6	.	few	TRBV27	TGTGCCAGCAGTTTTATTCAGGGTGGGGCCAACGTCCTGACTTTC	CASSFIQGGANVLTF
TRBJ2-5	TRBD1	.	TRBV20-1	TGCAGTACCGACAGGGTGAGGGAGACCCAGTACTTC	CSTDRVRETQYF
TRBJ2-4	TRBD1	few	TRBV7-2	TGTGCCAGCAGCTTATTCGGGACAGAAGACAAAAACATTCAGTACTTC	CASSLFGTEDKNIQYF
TRBJ2-7	.	once	TRBV7-2	TGTGCCAGCAACCCAGGCGGGGGACACTCGTACTTC	CASNPGGGHSYF
TRBJ1-2	.	few	TRBV4-2	TGTGCCAGCAGCCAAGCGACTGGGGTTGTAAAAGGTGGTGTCTATGGCTACACCTTC	CASSQATGVVKGGVYGYTF
TRBJ2-7	TRBD1	many	TRBV7-2	TGTGCCAGCAGCTTATATGGGACAGCATCCTACGAGCAGTACTTC	CASSLYGTASYEQYF
TRBJ2-7	.	.	TRBV6-1	TGTGCCAGCATTGAGTCAGCCGAGCAGTACTTC	CASIESAEQYF
TRBJ2-1	TRBD2	.	TRBV12-3/TRBV12-4	TGTGCCAGCAGCCCCCCCCTAGCGGGGCGCTACAATGAGCAGTTCTTC	CASSPPLAGRYNEQFF
TRBJ2-2	.	few	TRBV6-6	TGTGCCAGCAGTTACTCACGTAGGGGAAGCACCGGGGAGCTGTTTTTT	CASSYSRRGSTGELFF
TRBJ2-5	.	.	TRBV11-3	TGTGCCAGCAGCTCTTTATATTTGTCCCAGTACTTC	CASSSLYLSQYF
TRBJ1-2	.	.	TRBV13	TGTGCCAGCAGCTCACGGGCTCGAGATGGCTACACCTTC	CASSSRARDGYTF
TRBJ1-1	.	few	TRBV5-4	TGTGTCAGCAGCTTACATTACGGACGGTTGAACACTGAAGCTTTCTTT	CVSSLHYGRLNTEAFF
TRBJ2-5	.	.	TRBV2	TGTGCCGGGAAGCAGGGGTACCAAGAGACCCAGCACTTC	CAGKQGYQETQHF
TRBJ2-3	TRBD1	.	TRBV7-2	TGTGCCAGCAGCCCTAAGGACAGGGGGCTCACAGATACGCAGTATTTT	CASSPKDRGLTDTQYF
TRBJ1-5	TRBD1	.	TRBV15	TGTGCCACCAGCAGCCACCAACAGGGGACTAGGGGTCAGCCCCAGCATTTT	CATSSHQQGTRGQPQHF
TRBJ1-5	.	few	TRBV7-2	TGTGCCAGCAGCATAAGGGGCAACAATCAGCCCCAGCATTTT	CASSIRGNNQPQHF
TRBJ2-5	.	.	TRBV10-3	TGTGCCATCAGTGAGTCTCAGGTTAACGGGCAGTACTTC	CAISESQVNGQYF
TRBJ2-1	.	.	TRBV13	TGTGCCAGCAGCCTAGAGACACGGCGGGATGAGCAGTTCTTC	CASSLETRRDEQFF
TRBJ1-6	.	.	TRBV6-6	TGTGCCAGCAGTTACAGTTCGGGCCAAGGGCAGAATTCACCCCTCCACTTT	CASSYSSGQGQNSPLHF
TRBJ2-3	TRBD2	.	TRBV29-1	TGCAGCGTGGGGGGGGACCCAGATACGCAGTATTTT	CSVGGDPDTQYF
TRBJ2-1	.	.	TRBV29-1	TGCAGCGTTGAAGAATGGGCGGCCGGGGAGACCCAGTTCTTC	CSVEEWAAGETQFF
TRBJ2-2	.	once	TRBV6-1	TGTGCCAGCAGTTTATACCGGGACGCAACCGGGGAGCTGTTTTTT	CASSLYRDATGELFF
TRBJ1-5	.	few	TRBV29-1	TGCAGCGTTGCGAAGGGGGTAGGGAACAATCAGCCCCAGCATTTT	CSVAKGVGNNQPQHF
TRBJ2-3	TRBD2	.	TRBV20-1	TGCAGTGCTAGAGTCCCTGCGGGGGGCCCAGATACGCAGTATTTT	CSARVPAGGPDTQYF
TRBJ2-3	TRBD1	.	TRBV7-2	TGTGCCAGCAGCTTAGTAGGGACAGATGATACAGATACGCAGTATTTT	CASSLVGTDDTDTQYF
TRBJ2-3	TRBD1	many	TRBV6-2/TRBV6-3	TGTGCCAGCAGTTCCGGACAGGGGCCAGATACGCAGTATTTT	CASSSGQGPDTQYF
TRBJ1-2	TRBD1	.	TRBV3-1	TGTGCCAGCAGCCCTTCGGGGACAGGGGAGGGCTACACCTTC	CASSPSGTGEGYTF
TRBJ2-2	.	.	TRBV5-1	TGCGCCAGCAGCTTTGGGTTGGGCACCGGGGAGCTGTTTTTT	CASSFGLGTGELFF
TRBJ1-2	TRBD1	.	TRBV4-2	TGTGCCAGCAGCCAAGATAGGGGACAGCGCTATGGCTACACCTTC	CASSQDRGQRYGYTF
TRBJ2-3	TRBD2	.	TRBV29-1	TGCAGCGTTATTGGGAGTAGCGGGGCCCCTAGCACAGATACGCAGTATTTT	CSVIGSSGAPSTDTQYF
TRBJ1-6	.	.	TRBV7-2	TGTGCCAGCAGCCGACACAGGAGTAATTCACCCCTCCACTTT	CASSRHRSNSPLHF
TRBJ2-1	.	once	TRBV7-8	TGTGCCAGCAGCTCCTCGCTCGGTTGGGGTCCGAATTCCTACAATGAGCAGTTCTTC	CASSSSLGWGPNSYNEQFF
TRBJ2-7	.	few	TRBV4-1	TGCGCCAGCAGCCAAGTTCGGCAGGGCTACGAGCAGTACTTC	CASSQVRQGYEQYF
TRBJ2-3	.	.	TRBV7-3	TGTGCCAGCAGCTTAATGTCCAGCCAGGCAGATACGCAGTATTTT	CASSLMSSQADTQYF
TRBJ2-2	.	few	TRBV29-1	TGCAGCGTTGAATTATCGAGCACCGGGGAGCTGTTTTTT	CSVELSSTGELFF
TRBJ2-3	.	.	TRBV20-1	TGCAGTGCTGTGGAGAACACAGATACGCAGTATTTT	CSAVENTDTQYF
TRBJ2-7	TRBD1	.	TRBV10-2	TGCGCCAGCCTCCAAAATCCGGGACAGGGGATTTACGAGCAGTACTTC	CASLQNPGQGIYEQYF
TRBJ1-2	.	many	TRBV29-1	TGCAGTGCCTATGGCTACACCTTC	CSAYGYTF
TRBJ2-1	TRBD2	.	TRBV7-2	TGTGCCAGCAGCTTTGCGGGGGAAGAGACCCAGTTCTTC	CASSFAGEETQFF
TRBJ1-2	.	few	TRBV27	TGTGCCAGCAGTTTGACGGGGCGTCATGGCTACACCTTC	CASSLTGRHGYTF
TRBJ2-1	.	.	TRBV6-5	TGTGCCAGCAGTTATCACCCTGGTGAGCAGTTCTTC	CASSYHPGEQFF
TRBJ2-3	.	.	TRBV7-3	TGTGCCAGCAGCTTAAGTTTCCCCAATACAGAAATGCCCGAGCGAAATACGCAGTATTTT	CASSLSFPNTEMPERNTQYF
TRBJ2-1	TRBD2	few	TRBV7-2	TGTGCCAGCAGCTTATCAGCTAGCGGGGCTTTCAATGAGCAGTTCTTC	CASSLSASGAFNEQFF
TRBJ2-7	TRBD2	.	TRBV9	TGTGCCAGCAGCCAGACTAGCGAACCCTACGAGCAGTACTTC	CASSQTSEPYEQYF
TRBJ1-2	.	few	TRBV12-3/TRBV12-4	TGTGCCAGCAGACTTCTTGGGAAGTATGGCTACACCTTC	CASRLLGKYGYTF